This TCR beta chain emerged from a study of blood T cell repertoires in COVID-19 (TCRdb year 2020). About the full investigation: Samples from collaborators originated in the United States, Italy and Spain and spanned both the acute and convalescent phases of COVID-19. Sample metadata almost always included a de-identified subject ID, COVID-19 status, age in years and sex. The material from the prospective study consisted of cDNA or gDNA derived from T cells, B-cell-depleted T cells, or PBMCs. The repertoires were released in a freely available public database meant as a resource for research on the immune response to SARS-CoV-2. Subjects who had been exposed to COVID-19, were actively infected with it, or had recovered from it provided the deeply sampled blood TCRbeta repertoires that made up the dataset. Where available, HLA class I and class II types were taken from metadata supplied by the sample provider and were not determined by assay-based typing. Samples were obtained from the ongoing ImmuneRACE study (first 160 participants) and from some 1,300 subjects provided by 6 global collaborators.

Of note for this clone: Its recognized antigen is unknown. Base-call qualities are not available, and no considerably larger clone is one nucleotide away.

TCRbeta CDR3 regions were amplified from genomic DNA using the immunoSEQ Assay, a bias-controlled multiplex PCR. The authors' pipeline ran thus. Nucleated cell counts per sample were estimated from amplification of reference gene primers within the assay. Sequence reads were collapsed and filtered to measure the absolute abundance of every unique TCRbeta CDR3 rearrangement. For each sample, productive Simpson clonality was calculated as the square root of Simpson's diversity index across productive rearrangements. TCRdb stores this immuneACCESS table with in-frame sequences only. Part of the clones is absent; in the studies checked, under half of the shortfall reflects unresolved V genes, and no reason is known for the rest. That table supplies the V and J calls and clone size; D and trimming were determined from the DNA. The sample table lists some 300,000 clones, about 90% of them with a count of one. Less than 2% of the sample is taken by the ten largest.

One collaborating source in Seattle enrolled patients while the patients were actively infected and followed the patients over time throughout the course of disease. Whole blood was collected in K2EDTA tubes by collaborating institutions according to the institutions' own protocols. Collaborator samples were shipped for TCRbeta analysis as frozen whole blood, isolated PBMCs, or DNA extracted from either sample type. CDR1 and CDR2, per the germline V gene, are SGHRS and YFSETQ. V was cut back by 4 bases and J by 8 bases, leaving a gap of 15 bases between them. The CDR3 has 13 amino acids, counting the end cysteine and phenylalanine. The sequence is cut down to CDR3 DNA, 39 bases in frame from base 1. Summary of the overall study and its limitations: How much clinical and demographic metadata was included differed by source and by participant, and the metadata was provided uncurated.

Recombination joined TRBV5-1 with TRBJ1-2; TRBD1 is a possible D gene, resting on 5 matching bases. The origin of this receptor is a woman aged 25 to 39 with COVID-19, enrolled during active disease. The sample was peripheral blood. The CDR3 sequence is CASSLGGDGGYTF. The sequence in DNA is TGCGCCAGCAGCCTCGGGGGGGACGGCGGCTACACCTTC.